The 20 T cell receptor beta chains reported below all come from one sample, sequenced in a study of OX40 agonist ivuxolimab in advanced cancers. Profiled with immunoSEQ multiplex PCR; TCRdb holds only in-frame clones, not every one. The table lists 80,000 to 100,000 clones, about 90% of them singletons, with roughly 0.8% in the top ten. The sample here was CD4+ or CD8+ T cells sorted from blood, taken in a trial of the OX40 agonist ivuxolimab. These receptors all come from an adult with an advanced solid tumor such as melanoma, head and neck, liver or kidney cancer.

CDR3 region: CASSLGTGGRTGNTIYF. The CDR3 DNA reads TGCGCCAGCAGTCTGGGGACAGGGGGCCGGACTGGAAACACCATATATTTT. The rearrangement links TRBV5-1 to TRBJ1-3; 12 nucleotides align to TRBD1. CDR1 is SGHRS and CDR2 is YFSETQ in the germline V gene. The V segment lost 5 bases and the J segment 2 bases; nucleotides outside the gene matches: 8. The CDR3 has 17 amino acids.

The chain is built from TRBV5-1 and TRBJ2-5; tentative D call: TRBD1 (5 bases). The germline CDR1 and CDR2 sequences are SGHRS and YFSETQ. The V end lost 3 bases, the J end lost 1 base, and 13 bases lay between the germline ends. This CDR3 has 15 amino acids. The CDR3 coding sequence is TGCGCCAGCAGCTCAAGGGGCCGTGGCCAAGAGACCCAGTACTTC. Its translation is CASSSRGRGQETQYF.

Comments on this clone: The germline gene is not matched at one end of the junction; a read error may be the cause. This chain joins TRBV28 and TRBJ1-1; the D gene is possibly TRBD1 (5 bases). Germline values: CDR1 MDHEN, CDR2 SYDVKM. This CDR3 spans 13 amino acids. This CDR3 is CASSPQAVTQAFF. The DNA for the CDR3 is TGTGCCAGCAGTCCACAGGCAGTCACTCAAGCTTTCTTT.

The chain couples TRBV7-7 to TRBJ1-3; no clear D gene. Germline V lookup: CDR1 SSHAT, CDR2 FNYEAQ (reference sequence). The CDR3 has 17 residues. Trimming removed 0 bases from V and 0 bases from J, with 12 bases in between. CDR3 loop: CASSLAGRVCSGNTIYF. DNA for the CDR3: TGTGCCAGCAGCTTAGCGGGCAGAGTTTGCTCTGGAAACACCATATATTTT.

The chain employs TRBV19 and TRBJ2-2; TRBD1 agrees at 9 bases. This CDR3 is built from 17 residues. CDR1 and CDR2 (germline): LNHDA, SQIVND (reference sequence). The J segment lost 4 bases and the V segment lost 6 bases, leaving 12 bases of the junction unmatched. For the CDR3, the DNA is TGTGCCAGTAGCGCCGGGACAGGGATGATTCGCACCGGGGAGCTGTTTTTT. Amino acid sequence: CASSAGTGMIRTGELFF.

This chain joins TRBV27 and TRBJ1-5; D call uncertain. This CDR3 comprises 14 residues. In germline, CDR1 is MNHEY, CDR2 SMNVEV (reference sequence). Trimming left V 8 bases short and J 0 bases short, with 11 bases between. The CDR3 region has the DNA TGTGCCAGCTCCGCCCCAGTTAGCAATCAGCCCCAGCATTTT. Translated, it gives CASSAPVSNQPQHF.

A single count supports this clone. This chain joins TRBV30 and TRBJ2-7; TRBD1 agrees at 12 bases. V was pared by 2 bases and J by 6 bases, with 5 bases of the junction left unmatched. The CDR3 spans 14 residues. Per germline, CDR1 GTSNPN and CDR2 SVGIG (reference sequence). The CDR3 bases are TGTGCCTGGAGTAGGGACAGGGGGCAGGGCGAGCAGTACTTC. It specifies CAWSRDRGQGEQYF.

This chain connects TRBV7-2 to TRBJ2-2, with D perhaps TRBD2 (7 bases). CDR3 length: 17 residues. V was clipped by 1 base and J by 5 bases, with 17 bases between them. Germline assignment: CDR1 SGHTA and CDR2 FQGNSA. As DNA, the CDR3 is TGTGCCAGCAGCTTAGTCGGGGGGCGCGGGGTAACCGGGGAGCTGTTTTTT. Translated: CASSLVGGRGVTGELFF.

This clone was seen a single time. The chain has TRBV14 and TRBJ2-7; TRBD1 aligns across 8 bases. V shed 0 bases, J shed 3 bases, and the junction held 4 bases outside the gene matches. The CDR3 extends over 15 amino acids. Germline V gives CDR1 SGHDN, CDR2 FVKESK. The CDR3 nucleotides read TGTGCCAGCAGCCAAGATGGGGGACAGGTCTACGAGCAGTACTTC. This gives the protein CASSQDGGQVYEQYF.

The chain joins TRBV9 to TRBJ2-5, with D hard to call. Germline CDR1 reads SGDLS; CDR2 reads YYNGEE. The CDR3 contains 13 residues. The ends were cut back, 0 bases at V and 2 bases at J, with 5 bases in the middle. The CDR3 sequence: CASSVALQETQYF. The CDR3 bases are TGTGCCAGCAGCGTAGCCCTGCAAGAGACCCAGTACTTC.

The chain's CDR3 is CASSQVSWQGEGGYTF. The CDR3, as DNA: TGCGCCAGCAGCCAAGTCAGCTGGCAGGGGGAAGGTGGCTACACCTTC. The chain employs TRBV4-3 and TRBJ1-2; TRBD1 agrees at 7 bases. The germline V gene has CDR1 LGHNA and CDR2 YSLEER. This CDR3 has 16 residues. V lost 1 base and J lost 7; bases outside the gene matches: 12.

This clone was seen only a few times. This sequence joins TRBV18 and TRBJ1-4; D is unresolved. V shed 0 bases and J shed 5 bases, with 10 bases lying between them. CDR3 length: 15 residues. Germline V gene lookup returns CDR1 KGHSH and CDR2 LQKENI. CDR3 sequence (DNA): TGTGCCAGCTCACCACCGGGCGGGGAAAATGAAAAACTGTTTTTT. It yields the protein CASSPPGGENEKLFF.

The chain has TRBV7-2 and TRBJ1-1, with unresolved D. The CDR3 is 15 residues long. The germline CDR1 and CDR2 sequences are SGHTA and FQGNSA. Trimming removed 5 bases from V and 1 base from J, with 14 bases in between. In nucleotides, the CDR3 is TGTGCCAGCAGCCCGCTGGGGATGGGGAACACTGAAGCTTTCTTT. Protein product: CASSPLGMGNTEAFF.

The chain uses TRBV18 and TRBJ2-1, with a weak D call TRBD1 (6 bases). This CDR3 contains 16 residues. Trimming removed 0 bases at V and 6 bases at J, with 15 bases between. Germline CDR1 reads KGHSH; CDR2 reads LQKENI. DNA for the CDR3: TGTGCCAGCTCACCACCGGGGGCGCGCTCTCTCAATGAGCAGTTCTTC. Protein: CASSPPGARSLNEQFF.

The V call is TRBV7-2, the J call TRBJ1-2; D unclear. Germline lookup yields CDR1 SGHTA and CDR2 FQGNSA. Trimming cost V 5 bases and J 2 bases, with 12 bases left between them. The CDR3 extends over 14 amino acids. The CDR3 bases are TGTGCCAGCAGCACCAGGACCGGGAACTATGGCTACACCTTC. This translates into CASSTRTGNYGYTF.

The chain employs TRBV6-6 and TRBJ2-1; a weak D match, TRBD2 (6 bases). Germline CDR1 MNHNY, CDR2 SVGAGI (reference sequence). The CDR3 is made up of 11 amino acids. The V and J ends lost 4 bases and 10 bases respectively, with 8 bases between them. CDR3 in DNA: TGTGCCAGCAGTTGGCGGGGAGAGCAGTTCTTC. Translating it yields CASSWRGEQFF.

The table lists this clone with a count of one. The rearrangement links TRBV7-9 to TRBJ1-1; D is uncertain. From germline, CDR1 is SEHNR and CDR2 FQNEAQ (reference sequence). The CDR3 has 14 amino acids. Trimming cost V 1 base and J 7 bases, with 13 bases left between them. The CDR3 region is CASSLVGFGNEAFF. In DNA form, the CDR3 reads TGTGCCAGCAGCTTAGTAGGGTTCGGCAATGAAGCTTTCTTT.

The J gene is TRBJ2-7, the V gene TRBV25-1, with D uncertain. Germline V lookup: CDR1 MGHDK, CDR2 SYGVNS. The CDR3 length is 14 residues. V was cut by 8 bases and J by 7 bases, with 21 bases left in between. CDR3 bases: TGTGCCAGCTCCCGCGGTGACATCCGTATGGAGCAGTACTTC. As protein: CASSRGDIRMEQYF.

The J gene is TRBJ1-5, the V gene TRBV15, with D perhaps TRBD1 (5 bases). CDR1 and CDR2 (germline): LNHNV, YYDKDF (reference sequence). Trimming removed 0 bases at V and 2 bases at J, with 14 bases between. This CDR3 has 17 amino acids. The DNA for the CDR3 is TGTGCCACCAGCAGAGATTCTTTCTTACAGGGCAATCAGCCCCAGCATTTT. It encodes CATSRDSFLQGNQPQHF.

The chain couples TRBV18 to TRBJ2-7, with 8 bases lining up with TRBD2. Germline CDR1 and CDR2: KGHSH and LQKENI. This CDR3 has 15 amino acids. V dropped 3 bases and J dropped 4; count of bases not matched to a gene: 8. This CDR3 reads CASSPSPGGNYEQYF. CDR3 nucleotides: TGTGCCAGCTCACCTTCCCCGGGAGGGAATTACGAGCAGTACTTC.